The clone carrying this T cell receptor beta chain was seen many times. What it binds is not known. The data were obtained in a study of T-cell reconstitution after alpha-beta-depleted transplantation in children. Study-wide points: The origin of high day-60 TCRbeta diversity in some patients lay in surviving recipient T cells and thymic progenitors. After one year, T-cell counts and TCRbeta diversity mostly came from new T cells.

Researchers prepared the TCRbeta library using unique molecular identifiers, the study reports. TCRdb re-called the PCR reads with MiXCR, one entry per CDR3 protein. The top ten clones hold about 12% of a sample with about 190,000 distinct CDR3 sequences, around 10% of them seen once. Looked up from germline, CDR1 is MNHEY and CDR2 is SMNVEV (reference sequence). V lost 2 bases to trimming and J lost 5 bases; unmatched junction nucleotides: 3. CDR3 length: 15 amino acids. This specimen consisted of PBMCs, obtained before TCRalphabeta/CD19-depleted stem cell transplant. The rearrangement joins TRBV27 to TRBJ2-1; 10 positions match TRBD2. The receptor was isolated from a boy aged 2 to 10 with acute myeloid leukemia, due to receive a stem cell transplant. The CDR3 DNA reads as TGTGCCAGCAGTTTACTTCTAGCGGGGGACAATGAGCAGTTCTTC. The encoded protein is CASSLLLAGDNEQFF.